The rows below give T cell receptor beta chains drawn from one sample of a study of blood T cell repertoires in COVID-19. Sequencing used immunoSEQ multiplex PCR; TCRdb keeps in-frame clones, though not all of them. Among roughly 240,000 clones listed, just under 90% were seen once. The specimen sequenced was PBMCs or T cells enriched from blood (not recorded which). These receptors were collected from a man aged 45-60 years who had been exposed to COVID-19. CDR3s include the opening cysteine and the closing phenylalanine or tryptophan.

V	J	length	CDR3
TRBV28	TRBJ2-7	18	CASSPPFSRQGVPYEQYF
TRBV27	TRBJ1-5	12	CASKQGNQPQHF
TRBV28	TRBJ1-2	12	CASSQGGYGYTF
TRBV28	TRBJ1-5	17	CASSFLLMGDMGQPQHF
TRBV12-3/TRBV12-4	TRBJ1-6	13	CASSLTDLAPLHF
TRBV28	TRBJ2-1	14	CASNLAGPYNEQFF
TRBV18	TRBJ2-7	15	CASSQPGQGAGEQYF
TRBV11-3	TRBJ1-1	14	CASSFRGERTEAFF
TRBV24-1	TRBJ1-2	14	CATSDLYSSHGYTF
TRBV27	TRBJ1-5	14	CASSIRQGLGPQHF
TRBV6-5	TRBJ1-3	15	CASSPGGAAGNTIYF
TRBV7-9	TRBJ1-2	15	CASSWTGEALYGYTF
TRBV9	TRBJ1-1	16	CASSVATGGKNTEAFF
TRBV6-5	TRBJ1-1	14	CASSYSGGNTEAFF
TRBV28	TRBJ1-2	12	CASEQGRSGYTF
TRBV27	TRBJ1-5	12	CASSQANQPQHF
TRBV28	TRBJ2-5	14	CASSFGGRQGTQYF
TRBV2	TRBJ2-7	12	CASSEARREEDF
TRBV5-1	TRBJ2-1	14	CASSRDYDYNEQFF
TRBV28	TRBJ1-4	15	CASSLSRTGDEKLFF
TRBV9	TRBJ2-3	17	CASNAGRTRGSADTQYF
TRBV19	TRBJ1-5	16	CASSLGGGLGNQPQHF
TRBV5-1	TRBJ1-1	16	CASSLAIGGLDAEAFF
TRBV5-1	TRBJ1-2	15	CASSFQGQEYYGYTF
TRBV28	TRBJ1-2	12	CASSSRDYGYTF
TRBV15	TRBJ1-2	13	CATSRDRYYGYTF
TRBV5-1	TRBJ2-1	14	CASSFLGYGDEQFF
TRBV7-9	TRBJ1-1	13	CASSPRQGGKAFF
TRBV5-1	TRBJ2-5	15	CASSLGLATQETQYF
TRBV9	TRBJ1-1	15	CASSAYRGPDTEAFF
TRBV18	TRBJ1-3	14	CASSATDSGNTIYF
TRBV29-1	TRBJ1-1	12	CSVEGTGVEAFF
TRBV27	TRBJ1-5	16	CASSSLRGDGNQPQHF
TRBV7-2	TRBJ2-5	14	CASSLVSGDGTQYF
TRBV5-5	TRBJ1-2	14	CASSQGTGAHGYTF
TRBV11-2	TRBJ2-2	18	CASSNRYSSLRNTGELFF
TRBV5-5	TRBJ1-2	17	CASSLGLATGTNYGYTF
TRBV24-1	TRBJ2-1	18	CATSDAGTSGTRHNEQFF
TRBV5-1	TRBJ2-5	15	CASSLRQGAGETQYF
TRBV6-6	TRBJ1-4	14	CASSYGEGREKLFF
TRBV7-9	TRBJ2-2	17	CASSLATSGRNTGELFF
TRBV29-1	TRBJ1-2	10	CSVQQNGYTF
TRBV27	TRBJ2-1	16	CASSFLSAGGPHEQFF
TRBV28	TRBJ1-3	14	CASSLGGAGNTIYF
TRBV28	TRBJ1-2	12	CASRGDIYGYTF
TRBV5-1	TRBJ1-6	14	CASSSTGVDSPLHF
TRBV27	TRBJ1-1	15	CASSRTQTGHTEAFF
TRBV28	TRBJ1-5	13	CASSLWVASTQHF
TRBV29-1	TRBJ1-1	14	CSADREGIGTEAFF
TRBV9	TRBJ2-1	13	CASSSDRGNEQFF
TRBV11-3	TRBJ1-1	12	CASSLRGTEAFF
TRBV10-3	TRBJ1-3	13	CAISESAGYTIYF
TRBV5-1	TRBJ1-3	16	CASSGGVAGPGNTIYF